Below are 19 T cell receptor beta chains sequenced from a single sample in a study of shared clonotypes between healthy human individuals. Sequencing was performed with immunoSEQ multiplex PCR; in TCRdb, only in-frame clones are kept and a portion is missing. This sample yields 2 million to 2.5 million clones, of which over 85% are seen a single time; around 0.37% belongs to the top ten. Sequenced: naive CD4+ T cells from PBMCs. This sample's subset: CD45RA+ positively selected. These TCRs come from a man aged 18 to 29 in good health. Some clones in this sample may be carry-over from other donors' samples.

The rearrangement uses TRBV27 and TRBJ1-2; TRBD1 is a possible D gene (6 bases). V shed 5 bases and J shed 4 bases, with 14 bases lying between them. There are 14 residues in the CDR3. Germline-derived CDR1 and CDR2 are MNHEY and SMNVEV (reference sequence). The CDR3 loop reads CASSKDRLGYGYTF. The CDR3 coding sequence is TGTGCCAGCAGTAAAGACAGGTTGGGCTATGGCTACACCTTC.

The chain carries TRBV28 and TRBJ2-7; no clear D. This CDR3 region has 14 residues. The germline CDR1 and CDR2 sequences are MDHEN and SYDVKM. V lost 2 bases, J lost 0 bases, and 8 bases lay in between. CDR3: CASSLPRVSYEQYF. The CDR3 nucleotides read TGTGCCAGCAGTTTACCCCGGGTCTCCTACGAGCAGTACTTC.

This clone was counted once. Distinct nucleotide sequences in the sample also encode this CDR3. V and J are TRBV28 and TRBJ1-2, with 11 bases identical to TRBD1. The V gene's germline CDR1 is MDHEN and CDR2 SYDVKM. The V and J ends lost 5 bases and 8 bases, in that order; junction bases with no gene match: 7. The CDR3 extends over 14 amino acids. The CDR3 DNA reads as TGTGCCAGCAGTAGCCCGGGACAGGGGGGAGGCTACACCTTC. It codes for CASSSPGQGGGYTF.

This clone has just a few counts. The rearrangement joins TRBV11-1 to TRBJ1-1, with 7 bases lining up with TRBD1. The length of the CDR3 is 14 residues. V trimming: 5 bases; J trimming: 8 bases; junction bases outside the gene matches: 11. The germline gives CDR1 SGHAT, CDR2 FQDESV (reference sequence). The CDR3 DNA reads as TGTGCCAGCAGCCAACGACAGGGAATAGGGGAAGCTTTCTTT. It codes for CASSQRQGIGEAFF.

This rearrangement joins TRBV25-1 to TRBJ1-2, with TRBD1 as a possible D gene (5 bases). V lost 6 bases, J lost 8 bases, and 10 bases lay in between. Germline V gene data show CDR1 as MGHDK and CDR2 as SYGVNS. This CDR3 spans 11 amino acids. Here the CDR3 DNA reads TGTGCCAGCAGCGAAGGGGTGGGCTACACCTTC. As protein: CASSEGVGYTF.

V gene TRBV30 combines with J gene TRBJ1-6; D is unresolved. Germline CDR1 GTSNPN, CDR2 SVGIG (reference sequence). This CDR3 is 14 amino acids long. V lost 0 bases and J lost 8, with 11 bases in between. The CDR3 sequence is CAWSVGRSYSPLHF. The CDR3 region has the DNA TGTGCCTGGAGTGTCGGCAGGTCCTATTCACCCCTCCACTTT. The whole variable domain, filled in from reference TRBV30 and TRBJ1-6, reads SQTIHQWPATLVQPVGSPLSLECTVEGTSNPNLYWYRQAAGRGLQLLFYSVGIGQISSEVPQNLSASRPQDRQFILSSKKLLLSDSGFYLCAWSVGRSYSPLHFGNGTRLTVT.

The V and J genes are TRBV28 and TRBJ2-7; D unresolved. Germline lookup yields CDR1 MDHEN and CDR2 SYDVKM. Between the trimmed V and J ends, which lost 5 bases and 4 bases, there was a span of 15 bases. This CDR3 spans 14 amino acids. CDR3 sequence reads: CASSGFGSGYEQYF. CDR3 nucleotides: TGTGCCAGCAGTGGCTTTGGGTCCGGGTACGAGCAGTACTTC. Filled out from reference TRBV28 and TRBJ2-7, the complete variable domain reads DVKVTQSSRYLVKRTGEKVFLECVQDMDHENMFWYRQDPGLGLRLIYFSYDVKMKEKGDIPEGYSVSREKKERFSLILESASTNQTSMYLCASSGFGSGYEQYFGPGTRLTVT.

The chain has TRBV5-3 and TRBJ1-5, with D uncertain. TRBV5-3 is designated an ORF whose function remains uncertain. The CDR3 covers 15 residues. V lost 6 bases and J 1 base, leaving 14 bases between the germline ends. The CDR3 DNA reads TGTGCCAGAATAGTAAACAAGGCGAGCAATCAGCCCCAGCATTTT. Encoded protein: CARIVNKASNQPQHF.

This clone appeared a single time. The chain uses TRBV30 and TRBJ2-1, with TRBD2 matching over 11 bases. V lost 2 bases, J lost 3 bases, and 6 bases stayed unmatched. Germline CDR1 is GTSNPN and CDR2 is SVGIG (reference sequence). This CDR3 is built from 16 residues. CDR3 residues: CAWSSRTSGHYNEQFF. DNA of the CDR3: TGTGCCTGGAGTTCCCGGACTAGCGGGCACTACAATGAGCAGTTCTTC.

This chain connects TRBV4-3 to TRBJ2-1; tentatively, D is TRBD2 (6 bases). This CDR3 contains 15 residues. Trimming cost V 4 bases and J 5 bases, with 15 bases left between them. Germline V CDR1 and CDR2: LGHNA, YSLEER. Written as DNA, the CDR3 is TGCGCCAGCAGCCGACACCTGGGGGGAAACAATGAGCAGTTCTTC. Protein: CASSRHLGGNNEQFF.

The J gene is TRBJ1-1, the V gene TRBV5-1; D not resolved. CDR1 SGHRS and CDR2 YFSETQ come from the germline V gene. The CDR3 is 14 amino acids. Trimming shortened V by 4 bases and J by 5 bases, and 15 bases separated the two germline ends. CDR3 residues: CASSPAPGGTEAFF. CDR3 in DNA: TGCGCCAGCAGCCCAGCCCCGGGCGGGACTGAAGCTTTCTTT.

This clone is a singleton in its sample. This chain links TRBV19 with TRBJ2-1; 7 nucleotides match TRBD2. The V gene end was trimmed by 5 bases and the J gene end by 7 bases; junction bases not matched to a gene: 8. This CDR3 comprises 14 residues. The germline gives CDR1 LNHDA, CDR2 SQIVND (reference sequence). The CDR3 region is CASSGRLATNEQFF. CDR3 in DNA: TGTGCCAGTAGTGGCCGACTAGCTACAAATGAGCAGTTCTTC.

V usage is TRBV5-4 and J usage is TRBJ2-7; D possibly corresponds to TRBD2 (5 bases). V lost 1 base and J 1 base, leaving 9 bases between the germline ends. The CDR3 totals 14 residues. Per the germline V gene, CDR1 is SGHNT and CDR2 is YYREEE (reference sequence). The CDR3 spells CASSLHGGSYEQYF. In DNA, the CDR3 is TGTGCCAGCAGCTTGCACGGAGGATCCTACGAGCAGTACTTC.

The rearrangement links TRBV7-9 to TRBJ2-3, with no clear D. Germline lookup yields CDR1 SEHNR and CDR2 FQNEAQ (reference sequence). The CDR3 runs to 15 residues. V was shortened by 5 bases and J by 0 bases, with 12 bases between the two germline ends. CDR3 residues: CASSPLGISTDTQYF. The DNA of the CDR3 is TGTGCCAGCAGCCCCCTGGGGATAAGCACAGATACGCAGTATTTT.

This clone has more than one count but fewer than ten. Other DNA sequences in the sample encode the same CDR3. The rearrangement links TRBV5-1 to TRBJ2-3; D remains ambiguous. Trimming shortened V by 0 bases and J by 1 base, and 6 bases separated the two germline ends. Germline V gene data show CDR1 as SGHRS and CDR2 as YFSETQ. This CDR3 comprises 14 residues. The DNA for the CDR3 is TGCGCCAGCAGCTTGGCCTGGGGCACAGATACGCAGTATTTT. Translation: CASSLAWGTDTQYF.

The chain combines TRBV11-3 with TRBJ2-3, with D possibly TRBD1 on 5 matching bases. Trimming removed 5 bases from V and 2 bases from J, with 11 bases in between. The CDR3 length is 14 residues. CDR1 SGHNT and CDR2 YENEEA come from the germline V gene. In nucleotides, the CDR3 is TGTGCCAGCAGCCCCGGACACCCCACAGATACGCAGTATTTT. Encoded protein: CASSPGHPTDTQYF. The whole variable domain, filled in from reference TRBV11-3 and TRBJ2-3, reads EAGVVQSPRYKIIEKKQPVAFWCNPISGHNTLYWYLQNLGQGPELLIRYENEEAVDDSQLPKDRFSAERLKGVDSTLKIQPAELGDSAVYLCASSPGHPTDTQYFGPGTRLTVL.

In this sample, this clone turned up a few times. The V and J genes are TRBV29-1 and TRBJ1-1; D is unclear. The CDR3 totals 13 residues. The germline V and J ends were trimmed by 0 bases and 4 bases, with 9 bases remaining between them. CDR1 SQVTM and CDR2 ANQGSEA come from the germline V gene. This CDR3 is CSVEDSRITEAFF. The DNA for the CDR3 is TGCAGCGTTGAAGATAGCCGAATCACTGAAGCTTTCTTT.

The chain recombines TRBV28 with TRBJ2-5, with D possibly matching TRBD2 (5 bases). In germline, CDR1 is MDHEN, CDR2 SYDVKM. The CDR3 runs to 13 residues. The V end was cut by 6 bases, the J end by 4 bases, with 12 bases between. CDR3 sequence: CASRPPRGETQYF. The CDR3 DNA reads TGTGCCAGCAGACCACCTCGGGGAGAGACCCAGTACTTC. Supplemented by reference TRBV28 and TRBJ2-5, the full variable domain reads DVKVTQSSRYLVKRTGEKVFLECVQDMDHENMFWYRQDPGLGLRLIYFSYDVKMKEKGDIPEGYSVSREKKERFSLILESASTNQTSMYLCASRPPRGETQYFGPGTRLLVL.

CDR3 residues: CASSFMWQRATNEKLFF. The CDR3, as DNA: TGTGCCAGCAGTTTTATGTGGCAGCGAGCAACTAATGAAAAACTGTTTTTT. The V and J genes are TRBV7-9 and TRBJ1-4, with D unresolved. V was cut by 6 bases and J by 0 bases, with 17 bases left in between. In germline, CDR1 is SEHNR, CDR2 FQNEAQ (reference sequence). CDR3 length equals 17 residues.